The clone carrying this TCR beta chain turned up a few times. Here immunoSEQ multiplex PCR was the method, and the copy in TCRdb shows in-frame clones only, minus some. The sample contains about 150,000 clones, 90% to 95% of which appear only once. The data stem from a study of control samples from healthy donors and cancer patients. Between the trimmed V and J ends, which lost 1 base and 3 bases, there was a span of 7 bases. This CDR3 region has 14 residues. CDR1 is SGHDT and CDR2 is YYEEEE in the germline V gene. The chain employs TRBV5-6 and TRBJ1-4, with D hard to call. The TCR comes from a man aged 40-55 years in good health. The sequenced sample consisted of blood. CDR3 in DNA: TGTGCCAGCAGCTTGAAGGGTGCTAATGAAAAACTGTTTTTT. It encodes CASSLKGANEKLFF.